The 18 T cell receptor beta chains given below trace back to one sample, sequenced in a study of cytomegalovirus exposure and HLA in healthy donors. The primer mix had 60 Vbeta and 13 Jbeta primers. The repertoire was sequenced with immunoSEQ multiplex PCR; TCRdb's copy has only in-frame clones and lacks some. The sample has 95,000 to 110,000 clones, roughly 77% seen once; the top ten hold about a tenth. Sequencing was carried out using PBMCs. These receptors were taken from a woman younger than 30 in good health and CMV-seropositive.

This CDR3 reads CASSKPGLEAGELFF. The CDR3 DNA reads as TGTGCCAGCAGCAAACCGGGACTAGAGGCCGGGGAGCTGTTTTTT. The chain couples TRBV4-2 to TRBJ2-2; 8 bases are shared with TRBD2. V dropped 5 bases and J dropped 6; count of bases not matched to a gene: 8. In germline, CDR1 is LGHNA, CDR2 YNFKEQ. CDR3 length: 15 residues.

The V gene is TRBV19, the J gene TRBJ2-1; D perhaps matches TRBD2 (6 bases). Germline-derived CDR1 and CDR2 are LNHDA and SQIVND (reference sequence). Trimming removed 6 bases from V and 7 bases from J, with 16 bases in between. The CDR3 sequence is 14 residues long. The CDR3 protein is CASRWRENTNEQFF. Written as DNA, the CDR3 is TGTGCCAGTAGATGGCGGGAAAACACGAATGAGCAGTTCTTC. The variable domain in full, with the rest retrieved from reference TRBV19 and TRBJ2-1, is DGGITQSPKYLFRKEGQNVTLSCEQNLNHDAMYWYRQDPGQGLRLIYYSQIVNDFQKGDIAEGYSVSREKKESFPLTVTSAQKNPTAFYLCASRWRENTNEQFFGPGTRLTVL.

The chain uses TRBV15 and TRBJ1-4; 9 nucleotides line up with TRBD1. The germline CDR1 and CDR2 sequences are LNHNV and YYDKDF (reference sequence). With V trimmed by 7 bases and J by 8 bases, 17 bases remained unmatched. This CDR3 region has 17 residues. The CDR3 DNA sequence: TGTGCCACCAAATCCGGGACAGGGTTCTTCCAGGGGGAAAAACTGTTTTTT. Translation: CATKSGTGFFQGEKLFF.

The chain couples TRBV10-2 to TRBJ2-7; tentative D call: TRBD2 (7 bases). Per the germline V gene, CDR1 is WSHSY and CDR2 is SAAADI. V was trimmed by 1 base and J by 11 bases, leaving 12 bases between them. The CDR3 consists of 12 residues. The CDR3, as DNA: TGCGCCAGCAGTGAGTTGGGGGGGCAAGAGTACTTC. It specifies CASSELGGQEYF.

The chain employs TRBV7-8 and TRBJ2-5, with D perhaps matching TRBD1 (6 bases). The CDR3 covers 15 residues. CDR1 and CDR2 (germline): SGHVS, FQNEAQ. The ends were cut back, 1 base at V and 2 bases at J, with 11 bases in the middle. DNA for the CDR3: TGTGCCAGCAGCTTAGAGCACAGGGCTCAAGAGACCCAGTACTTC. It specifies CASSLEHRAQETQYF. The full variable domain, completed using reference TRBV7-8 and TRBJ2-5, is GAGVSQSPRYKVAKRGQDVALRCDPISGHVSLFWYQQALGQGPEFLTYFQNEAQLDKSGLPSDRFFAERPEGSVSTLKIQRTQQEDSAVYLCASSLEHRAQETQYFGPGTRLLVL.

V usage is TRBV7-6 and J usage is TRBJ1-2; 9 bases line up with TRBD1. Germline V gene lookup returns CDR1 SGHVS and CDR2 FNYEAQ. The CDR3 runs to 15 residues. Trimming took 3 bases from V and 2 from J; bases not matched to a gene: 4. The CDR3 sequence: CASSLTGGTNYGYTF. The DNA of the CDR3 is TGTGCCAGCAGCTTGACAGGGGGGACAAACTATGGCTACACCTTC.

The chain couples TRBV7-2 to TRBJ1-1; TRBD1 aligns across 10 bases. The CDR3 spans 14 residues. V lost 6 bases, J lost 9 bases, and 10 bases stayed unmatched. The germline gives CDR1 SGHTA, CDR2 FQGNSA. The CDR3 reads CASRSRDRGFQAFF. The CDR3 bases are TGTGCCAGCAGGAGTCGGGACAGGGGTTTTCAAGCTTTCTTT.

The chain is built from TRBV9 and TRBJ2-2; D not certain. Germline loops: CDR1 SGDLS, CDR2 YYNGEE. Trimming shortened V by 4 bases and J by 2 bases, and 12 bases separated the two germline ends. The length of the CDR3 is 15 residues. CDR3 sequence (DNA): TGTGCCAGCAGCCCCCGGTCCATCAACACCGGGGAGCTGTTTTTT. Protein sequence: CASSPRSINTGELFF.

This chain connects TRBV9 to TRBJ2-7; D remains ambiguous. Germline CDR1 reads SGDLS; CDR2 reads YYNGEE. V lost 0 bases and J lost 3, with 10 bases in between. This CDR3 comprises 14 residues. CDR3 in amino acids: CASSVDSANYEQYF. CDR3 bases: TGTGCCAGCAGCGTAGATTCCGCGAACTACGAGCAGTACTTC.

The rearrangement joins TRBV30 to TRBJ1-2; D may be TRBD1 (5 bases). Germline loops: CDR1 GTSNPN, CDR2 SVGIG (reference sequence). The CDR3 loop spans 14 amino acids. The V gene lost 4 bases and the J gene lost 4 bases, with 16 bases spanning the gap. CDR3 nucleotides: TGTGCCTGGACCCATCCAGGGTTCGGCTATGGCTACACCTTC. Residues: CAWTHPGFGYGYTF.

The chain couples TRBV4-3 to TRBJ1-3; D gene ambiguous. Germline CDR1 and CDR2: LGHNA and YSLEER. Trimming shortened V by 5 bases and J by 4 bases, and 12 bases separated the two germline ends. The CDR3 spans 14 residues. The CDR3 region has the DNA TGCGCCAGCAGCTCGACAAAGTCAGGAAACACCATATATTTT. It codes for CASSSTKSGNTIYF.

The chain is built from TRBV7-8 and TRBJ1-2; D is undetermined. Germline V gene sequence: CDR1 SGHVS, CDR2 FQNEAQ. The CDR3 consists of 14 residues. The V and J ends lost 2 bases and 8 bases respectively, with 15 bases between them. The CDR3 bases are TGTGCCAGCAGCTTAAGACTGAGTTTGTTAGGCTACACCTTC. Protein product: CASSLRLSLLGYTF.

V gene TRBV14 combines with J gene TRBJ2-1; 14 positions agree with TRBD2. J lost 7 bases, V lost 4 bases, and 15 bases had no gene match. CDR1 is SGHDN and CDR2 is FVKESK in the germline V gene. This CDR3 is 19 amino acids long. In DNA, the CDR3 is TGTGCCAGCAGCCGCGGGACTAGCGGGAGCGGAGGGGTACTTAATGAGCAGTTCTTC. Its translation is CASSRGTSGSGGVLNEQFF.

CDR3 nucleotides: TGCGCCAGCAGCTCGGGAGGGACCAACTCCTACGAGCAGTACTTC. It translates to CASSSGGTNSYEQYF. The chain is built from TRBV5-1 and TRBJ2-7, with 8 bases matching TRBD2. With 3 bases clipped from V and 0 bases from J, the junction kept 5 bases outside the gene matches. The CDR3 runs 15 residues. Germline V gene lookup returns CDR1 SGHRS and CDR2 YFSETQ.

The V gene is TRBV6-5, the J gene TRBJ2-3; 8 nucleotides align to TRBD1. V trimming: 6 bases; J trimming: 6 bases; junction bases outside the gene matches: 5. This CDR3 comprises 13 residues. Germline V lookup: CDR1 MNHEY, CDR2 SVGAGI. The DNA for the CDR3 is TGTGCCAGCAGACCCCACAGGGGGGATACGCAGTATTTT. Translation: CASRPHRGDTQYF.

This sequence joins TRBV10-3 and TRBJ2-2, with 9 bases lining up with TRBD1. This CDR3 has 18 amino acids. V gave up 5 bases and J gave up 2 bases; unmatched junction bases: 12. Germline CDR1 and CDR2: ENHRY and SYGVKD. CDR3: CAISPTDRGFTNTGELFF. For the CDR3, the DNA is TGTGCCATCAGTCCGACGGACAGGGGTTTTACAAACACCGGGGAGCTGTTTTTT.

The chain uses TRBV27 and TRBJ1-1, with D possibly TRBD1 on 5 matching bases. The length of the CDR3 is 14 residues. Germline CDR1 is MNHEY and CDR2 is SMNVEV (reference sequence). V lost 2 bases to trimming and J lost 4 bases, with 11 bases between them. CDR3 residues: CASSLQGGFTEAFF. CDR3 coding DNA: TGTGCCAGCAGTTTACAGGGCGGTTTCACTGAAGCTTTCTTT.

The chain combines TRBV7-9 with TRBJ2-1; 8 nucleotides agree with TRBD2. The germline V gene encodes CDR1 SEHNR and CDR2 FQNEAQ (reference sequence). Germline trimming cut 5 bases from V and 10 bases from J; bases unmatched to any gene: 19. The length of the CDR3 is 17 residues. The CDR3 coding sequence is TGTGCCAGCAGCCAGAGGAGCACTAGCGGACCCTTAGAGGAGCAGTTCTTC. It encodes CASSQRSTSGPLEEQFF.